Reported below is one T cell receptor beta chain. Its antigen is as yet unknown. This entry is derived from a study of cytomegalovirus exposure and HLA in healthy donors. About the research overall: HLA-typed donors were the source of 86 million or so unique TCRs held in an early data release.

It was with 60 Vbeta and 13 Jbeta primers that the PCR ran. The method was immunoSEQ multiplex PCR; TCRdb's version includes in-frame clones alone and lacks a portion of them. The data show more than 85,000 clones, with under 80% seen just once and approximately 2% held by the top ten. General study points: Reportedly, TCR beta sequences accurately predicted HLA-A and HLA-B alleles in most subjects.

This TCR was sampled from a man aged 35-49 years in good health and CMV-seronegative. Source material: PBMCs.

The CDR3 nucleotides are TGTGCTAGCGGGACAGGGGGTCCTAGCACAGATACGCAGTATTTT. It specifies CASGTGGPSTDTQYF. The chain joins TRBV21-1 to TRBJ2-3; the DNA was not used to check the table's D call, TRBD1. TRBV21-1 is classified as a pseudogene. The CDR3 has 15 residues.